In its sample, the clone carrying this T cell receptor (beta chain) was seen a few times. Its antigen is unidentified. The data were taken from a study of beta chain features in type 1 diabetes. For the study at large: Examination spanned around 110 million sorted cells from all samples.

This CDR3 is 13 amino acids long. Germline trimming cut 5 bases from V and 5 bases from J; bases unmatched to any gene: 3. Germline lookup yields CDR1 SNHLY and CDR2 FYNNEI. Study-level results: A greater similarity of naive, central memory and Treg TCRB repertoires was seen among patients than among healthy donors.

All of the isolated RNA was reverse transcribed, so expressed TCRB transcripts were sequenced. An average of around 3.5 million reads was obtained for naive, central memory and regulatory T cell samples. Profiled with immunoSEQ multiplex PCR; TCRdb holds only in-frame clones, not every one. This table has 300,000 to 350,000 clones, roughly 15% appearing once. The receptor comes from a man aged 25 to 40 in good health. J is TRBJ2-3 and V is TRBV2, with TRBD2 identical over 8 bases. Sample: central memory CD4+ T cells from blood. Written as DNA, the CDR3 is TGTGCCAGCAGTCCGGGGGGGCAAGATACGCAGTATTTT. Amino acid sequence: CASSPGGQDTQYF.